A single sample is the source of the 10 T cell receptor beta chains below, sequenced in a study of T cells after yellow fever vaccination. From the 5' RACE reads, TCRdb called clonotypes with MiXCR, one entry per CDR3 protein. The sample lists a few hundred thousand distinct CDR3 sequences; more than 5.5% were seen once. Sequences were derived from PBMCs, sampled 5 days after the yellow fever booster vaccination. These receptors came from a man aged 25 to 40 who received the YFV17D yellow fever vaccine.

This clonotype was counted many times. Here the CDR3 reads CASRGDRDYEQYF. The CDR3, as DNA: TGTGCCAGCAGAGGGGACCGGGACTACGAGCAGTACTTC. The rearrangement links TRBV7-2 to TRBJ2-7, with D perhaps given as TRBD1 or TRBD2 (5 bases each). Germline CDR1 reads SGHTA; CDR2 reads FQGNSA. V lost 6 bases to trimming and J lost 3 bases, with 12 bases between them. The CDR3 consists of 13 residues.

This clonotype was found a few times. The rearrangement uses TRBV24-1 and TRBJ2-7; the match to TRBD2 covers 7 bases. The CDR3 has 16 residues. Trimming removed 5 bases from V and 1 base from J; junction bases left unmatched: 10. The V gene's germline CDR1 is KGHDR and CDR2 SFDVKD. CDR3 coding DNA: TGTGCCACCAGTGGCTCAACTAGCGCCGGATCCTACGAGCAGTACTTC. It specifies CATSGSTSAGSYEQYF.

This clonotype was recorded a few times. V and J are TRBV29-1 and TRBJ2-5; no clear D gene. The CDR3 consists of 12 residues. Trimming left V 6 bases short and J 3 bases short, with 11 bases between. CDR1 and CDR2 (germline): SQVTM, ANQGSEA. The CDR3: CSVLRGEETQYF. The CDR3 DNA reads as TGCAGCGTCCTTAGAGGCGAAGAGACCCAGTACTTC. Complete variable domain (other parts from reference TRBV29-1 and TRBJ2-5): SAVISQKPSRDICQRGTSLTIQCQVDSQVTMMFWYRQQPGQSLTLIATANQGSEATYESGFVIDKFPISRPNLTFSTLTVSNMSPEDSSIYLCSVLRGEETQYFGPGTRLLVL.

This clonotype has ten or more counts. The rearrangement uses TRBV7-2 and TRBJ2-7; tentative D call: TRBD2 (6 bases). The CDR3 extends over 14 amino acids. V was trimmed by 6 bases and J by 0 bases, leaving 12 bases between them. Germline assignment: CDR1 SGHTA and CDR2 FQGNSA. CDR3 protein: CASRPGLNSYEQYF. The CDR3 bases are TGTGCCAGCAGGCCAGGACTAAACTCCTACGAGCAGTACTTC.

This clonotype was seen only once. The V and J genes are TRBV10-3 and TRBJ2-3; D call uncertain. CDR1 is ENHRY, CDR2 SYGVKD, per germline. Trimming pared 10 bases from V and 4 bases from J, leaving 18 bases between. The CDR3 loop spans 14 amino acids. CDR3 loop: CATSVIGLSDTQYF. The CDR3 region has the DNA TGTGCCACCTCAGTTATTGGCTTGTCAGATACGCAGTATTTT.

There are a few counts of this clonotype. The chain couples TRBV15 to TRBJ2-7, with D possibly TRBD1 on 6 matching bases. Germline-derived CDR1 and CDR2 are LNHNV and YYDKDF (reference sequence). This CDR3 spans 14 amino acids. V lost 0 bases, J lost 1 base, and 7 bases lay in between. CDR3 in amino acids: CATSREGGSYEQYF. The CDR3 coding sequence is TGTGCCACCAGCAGAGAAGGGGGATCCTACGAGCAGTACTTC.

This clonotype was counted many times. V and J are TRBV20-1 and TRBJ2-1; the match to TRBD2 covers 10 bases. V shed 6 bases, J shed 8 bases, and the junction held 10 bases outside the gene matches. The CDR3 spans 14 residues. The V gene's germline CDR1 is DFQATT and CDR2 SNEGSKA (reference sequence). CDR3 sequence reads: CSAASGRVIDEQFF. DNA for the CDR3: TGCAGTGCAGCTAGCGGGAGAGTTATAGATGAGCAGTTCTTC.

The chain couples TRBV7-2 to TRBJ1-2; no clear D gene. The ends were cut back, 3 bases at V and 8 bases at J, with 13 bases in the middle. The length of the CDR3 is 13 residues. Germline lookup yields CDR1 SGHTA and CDR2 FQGNSA. The CDR3 sequence: CASSFGESGGYTF. The CDR3 DNA follows: TGTGCCAGCAGCTTTGGAGAGAGCGGAGGCTACACCTTC.

Only a few counts were recorded for this clonotype. V usage is TRBV28 and J usage is TRBJ2-4; 9 bases fit TRBD2. The germline V gene encodes CDR1 MDHEN and CDR2 SYDVKM. The CDR3 consists of 14 residues. After removal of 2 bases from V and 9 bases from J, the junction contained 5 bases not matched to a gene. The CDR3 here is CASSLGVAGVIQYF. Written as DNA, the CDR3 is TGTGCCAGCAGTTTAGGGGTAGCGGGAGTCATTCAGTACTTC.

The V call is TRBV27, the J call TRBJ1-1, with TRBD1 as a possible D gene (5 bases). With 0 bases removed from V and 4 bases from J, the gap between germline ends came to 9 bases. The CDR3 contains 14 residues. Germline loops: CDR1 MNHEY, CDR2 SMNVEV (reference sequence). The CDR3 reads CASSLSSGITEAFF. DNA for the CDR3: TGTGCCAGCAGTTTATCTTCAGGGATCACTGAAGCTTTCTTT.